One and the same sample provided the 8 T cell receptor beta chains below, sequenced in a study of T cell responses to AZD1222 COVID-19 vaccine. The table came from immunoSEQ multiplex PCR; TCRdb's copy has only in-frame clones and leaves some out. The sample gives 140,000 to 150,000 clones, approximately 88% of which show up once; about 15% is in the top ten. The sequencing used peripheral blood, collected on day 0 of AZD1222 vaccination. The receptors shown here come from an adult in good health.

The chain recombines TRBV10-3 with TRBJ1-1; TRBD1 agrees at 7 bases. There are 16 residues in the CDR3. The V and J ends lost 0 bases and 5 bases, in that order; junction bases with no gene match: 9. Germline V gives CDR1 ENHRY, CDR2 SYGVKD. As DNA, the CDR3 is TGTGCCATCAGTGAGTCCCCTGGAAGGGGGCGGACTGAAGCTTTCTTT. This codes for CAISESPGRGRTEAFF.

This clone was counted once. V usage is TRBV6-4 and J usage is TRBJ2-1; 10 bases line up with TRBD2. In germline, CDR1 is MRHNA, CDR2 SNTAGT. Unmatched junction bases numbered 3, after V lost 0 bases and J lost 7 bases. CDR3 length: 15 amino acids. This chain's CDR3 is CASSDSSGGRNEQFF. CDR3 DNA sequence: TGTGCCAGCAGTGACTCTAGCGGGGGGCGAAATGAGCAGTTCTTC.

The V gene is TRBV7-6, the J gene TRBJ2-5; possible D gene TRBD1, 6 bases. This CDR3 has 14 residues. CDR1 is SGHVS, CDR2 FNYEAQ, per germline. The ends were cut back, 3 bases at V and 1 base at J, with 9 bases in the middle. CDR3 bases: TGTGCCAGCAGCTTGGGGGCTAGCCAAGAGACCCAGTACTTC. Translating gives CASSLGASQETQYF.

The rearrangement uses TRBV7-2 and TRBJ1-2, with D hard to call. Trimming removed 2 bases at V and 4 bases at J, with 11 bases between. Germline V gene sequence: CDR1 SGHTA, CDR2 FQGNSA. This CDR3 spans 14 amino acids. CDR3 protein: CASSLYWDTYGYTF. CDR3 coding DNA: TGTGCCAGCAGCTTATACTGGGATACCTATGGCTACACCTTC. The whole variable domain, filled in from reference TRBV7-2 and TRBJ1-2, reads GAGVSQSPSNKVTEKGKDVELRCDPISGHTALYWYRQSLGQGLEFLIYFQGNSAPDKSGLPSDRFSAERTGGSVSTLTIQRTQQEDSAVYLCASSLYWDTYGYTFGSGTRLTVV.

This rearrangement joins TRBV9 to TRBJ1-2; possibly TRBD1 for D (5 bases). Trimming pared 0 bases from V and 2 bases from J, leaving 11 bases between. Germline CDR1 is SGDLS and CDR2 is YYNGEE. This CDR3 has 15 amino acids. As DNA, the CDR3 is TGTGCCAGCAGCGTAGAGGTGCAGGGCAACTATGGCTACACCTTC. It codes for CASSVEVQGNYGYTF.

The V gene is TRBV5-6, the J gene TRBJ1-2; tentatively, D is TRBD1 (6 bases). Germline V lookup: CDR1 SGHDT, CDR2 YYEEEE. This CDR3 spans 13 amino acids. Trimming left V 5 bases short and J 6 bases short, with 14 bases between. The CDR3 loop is CASSSQGRNGYTF. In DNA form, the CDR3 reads TGTGCCAGCAGTTCTCAGGGGAGGAATGGCTACACCTTC.

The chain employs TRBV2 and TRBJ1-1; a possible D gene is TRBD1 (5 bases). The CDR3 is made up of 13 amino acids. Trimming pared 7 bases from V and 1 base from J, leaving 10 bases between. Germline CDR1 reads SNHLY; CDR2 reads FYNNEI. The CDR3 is CASTLGPNTEAFF. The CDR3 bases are TGTGCCAGCACTCTGGGACCGAACACTGAAGCTTTCTTT.

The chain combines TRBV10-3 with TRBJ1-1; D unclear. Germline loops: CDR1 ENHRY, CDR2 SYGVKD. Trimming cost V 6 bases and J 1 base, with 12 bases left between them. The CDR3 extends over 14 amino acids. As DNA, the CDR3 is TGTGCCATCAGCACGGACGAAAGGAACACTGAAGCTTTCTTT. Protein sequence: CAISTDERNTEAFF.